This T cell receptor beta chain was sequenced during a study of cytomegalovirus exposure and HLA in healthy donors (TCRdb year 2017). Background on the whole study: In an earlier analysis of 550 to 750 of the donors, about 260 Gb of sequence data and 117 million unique TCR beta sequences from about 179 million T cells were reported. Approximately 300 gigabases of sequencing data and approximately 91 million unique TCR sequences made up an early release that covered over 550 HLA-typed donors. The genetic ancestry cluster associated with self-reported Caucasian donors included 80% to 90% of the roughly 400 genotyped donors. The aim of the study was to test whether cataloging public T cell receptors could identify signatures of past pathogen exposure. Using immunosequencing, the study profiled T cell repertoires from about 610 subjects and related those repertoires to cytomegalovirus serostatus. Besides the first cohort of some 670 subjects, a separate validation cohort made up of over a hundred different subjects was used. The study combined high-throughput TCR immunosequencing, statistical association of individual TCRs with disease status, and machine learning to predict cytomegalovirus infection status. To study patterns of TCR occurrence, a later analysis re-analyzed previously published TCR beta repertoires from 550 to 800 donors and added high-resolution HLA genotyping. The later analysis used no new phenotypic data to find candidate immune exposures, relying instead on TCR beta sequences and their occurrence across donors. An earlier analysis of 500 to 650 of the donors applied high-throughput TCR beta sequencing to assess whether each TCR beta V gene segment acted as functional or pseudogenic. Donor age, sex, ethnicity and CMV serostatus were compiled alongside the repertoire data. A later genetic analysis took genome-wide SNP genotypes for about 55% of the 666 donors and used that subset as a discovery cohort. All discovery cohort repertoires had been generated on a single sequencing platform. HLA typing included class I and class II loci at four-digit resolution. Typing coverage differed by locus: A, B, C, DRB1 and DQB1 were typed in roughly 620-640 donors, DQA1 in about 550, DPA1 in approximately 610, and DPB1 in just under 480. A few DR-DQ haplotypes were treated as single units for association and clustering because of strong linkage in the cohort. Among some 400 genotyped donors of the cohort, an average of approximately 220,000 unique TCR beta nucleotide sequences was sequenced per donor, of which 15% to 20% were non-productive.

What the work shows at the level of the full study, not this receptor alone: In a later analysis, HLA-associated TCR beta chains were found to be more clonally expanded and to have lower generation probabilities than equally common non-associated chains. A group of highly shared sequence variants was considered likely to be a technical artifact of the sequencing pipeline. Presence/absence analyses assumed roughly uniform sequencing depth across donors, an assumption that may not hold. Most TCR sequences were seen in very few donors, while some public TCRs were found in many individuals. In a later analysis, around 17,000 TCR beta sequences were associated with specific HLA alleles at a false discovery rate of 0.05. Seventeen rarely observed V segments, including chromosome 9 orphons, were excluded from the earlier analysis of approximately 600 of the donors because counts were too low. In both the original and validation cohorts, the classifier was reported to diagnose cytomegalovirus status with high specificity and sensitivity. A further reported finding was that TCR beta sequences accurately predicted the HLA-A and HLA-B alleles for most subjects in the first cohort. A later analysis reported that several top co-occurrence clusters appeared linked to parvovirus B19, influenza, CMV and Epstein-Barr virus. In the study, 164 TCR beta chains were listed as associated with cytomegalovirus. Because the 87-base-pair reads could not distinguish some IMGT-functional V segments, including TRBV6-2 and TRBV6-3, those segments were excluded. For the cohort, immune exposure information was limited to CMV serostatus. Only TCR beta chains were sequenced in this cohort, and the absence of alpha or paired-chain data limited detectable features. Broadly in line with IMGT annotations, most TCR beta V segments showed up in productive rearrangements about 90% or about 30% of the time in an earlier analysis of several hundred of the donors. According to a later genetic analysis, donors in an Asian-associated ancestry cluster had fewer N-insertions in productive TCRs than the approximately 710-donor mean. When HLA alleles, especially DR and DQ, strongly co-occurred, attributing TCR associations to individual alleles was difficult. According to the authors, the approach could potentially be generalized to other disease states and immunological phenotypes. According to a later analysis, most CMV-associated TCR beta chains appeared to be HLA-restricted, and the HLA associations seemed to be driven largely by CMV exposure. In vitro tests confirmed that a few of the cytomegalovirus-associated TCR beta chains recognize cytomegalovirus antigens. HLA typing was unavailable for some donors at each locus, so association tests used only the typed subset. Linkage disequilibrium might explain the correlated functional status among segregating V segments, but an unknown experimental factor could not be ruled out. According to a later analysis, TCR association rates differed among HLA loci, with DRB1 alleles showing the most associated TCRs and HLA-C alleles showing the fewest. In a later genetic analysis, a missense DCLRE1C variant was associated with V-gene and J-gene trimming of TCR beta chains, and the association was replicated in an independent cohort.

Only a few counts were recorded for this clone. Its specific antigen is unknown. The record has no base qualities; no much larger clone is one base away. In total, about 650 healthy bone marrow donors made up the cohort. Cohort members were all nominally healthy when sampled, although unrecorded immune exposures were likely present. The donor was CMV seropositive and was included in the group of about 290 seropositive cohort members. A peripheral blood sample was provided by each donor, and peripheral blood mononuclear cells were used for TCR beta sequencing. The Qiagen DNeasy Blood Extraction Kit was used to extract genomic DNA from the blood cell samples. The library was produced with the immunoSEQ multiplex PCR assay. For the multiplex PCR, a mixture combining 60 forward primers for TCR Vbeta segments and 13 reverse primers for TCR Jbeta segments was used. The CDR3 region of rearranged TCR beta genes was amplified from genomic DNA with a multiplex PCR assay. The Illumina HiSeq System was used to sequence the amplified TCR beta libraries as 87-base-pair reads. For the original study's pipeline: A later analysis tallied approximately 87 million unique TCR beta chains across the roughly 610 repertoires, and approximately 12 million of those chains were shared by two or more donors. To remove PCR and sequencing errors, raw reads were error-corrected and collapsed into unique sequences using a nearest-neighbor algorithm that merged closely related sequences. V, D and J gene segments were assigned by aligning CDR3 sequences to IMGT reference sequences. For a sequence to be retained, a match of at least six nucleotides was required to both a V gene segment and a J gene segment. Rearrangements were called productive when the CDR3 lacked stop codons and stayed in frame with V and J; all others were non-productive. CDR3 was defined by IMGT convention, running from the second conserved V-encoded cysteine to the conserved J-encoded phenylalanine. The earlier analysis of some 580 of the donors excluded any sequence lacking an unambiguous match to a single V gene segment. An earlier analysis of 450 to 650 of the donors called V segments functional above 56.7% productive rearrangements and segregating when the between-donor standard deviation exceeded 5%. A statistical classification framework was developed to diagnose cytomegalovirus status using the catalog of TCR beta chain sequences. A later analysis assigned V and J genes by comparing TCR nucleotide sequences with IMGT/GENE-DB human TR gene sequences. A later analysis assigned CDR3 sequences and most-parsimonious VDJ recombination scenarios with the TCRdist pipeline. In a later analysis, each TCR beta chain was defined by its CDR3 amino acid sequence together with its V-gene family, and reads lacking a unique V-gene family were excluded. To address suspected cross-contamination and a sequencing artifact, a later analysis removed 592 highly shared, low-generation-probability nucleotide sequences. In a later analysis, a clonal expansion index for each public chain was calculated from normalized within-repertoire ranks of inferred template counts. In a later analysis, generation probabilities were computed with a VDJ recombination model fitted to out-of-frame rearrangements, and the resulting probabilities were checked against IGoR. Hypergeometric tests were used in a later analysis to score TCR-TCR, TCR-HLA and TCR-CMV co-occurrence, with a repertoire-size bias correction applied to the TCR pairs. A later analysis estimated false discovery rates by permuting HLA or CMV assignments 20 times. In a later analysis, co-occurring TCRs were grouped using DBSCAN, with TCRdist sequence similarity added in when clustering inside HLA-allele-positive subsets. Repertoires with fewer than 30,000 or more than 120,000 public chains, plus five repertoires with anomalous nucleotide sharing, were excluded from co-occurrence clustering. This is the immuneACCESS table as TCRdb keeps it, with only in-frame sequences that have V and J called. A part of the clones is gone; compared with another copy, unresolved V genes explain less than half, and the rest is unexplained. The DNA gave D and trimming, while V, J and clone size come from that table. In all, the sample holds roughly 120,000 clones, and roughly two thirds of those were seen once. Clones ranked in the top ten supply 8% to 10% of the sample.

Relative to germline, V is 6 bases shorter and J is 0 bases shorter, with 12 bases between their ends. Including the terminal cysteine and valine, the CDR3 comprises 14 residues. The read is trimmed to its CDR3 DNA, 42 bases read in frame from base 1. The germline V gene encodes CDR1 MNHEY and CDR2 SVGAGI. The origin of this receptor is a man younger than 35 in good health and CMV-seropositive. Material for sequencing was PBMCs. The chain links TRBV6-5 with TRBJ2-7; possibly the D gene is TRBD1, per 5 matching bases. The CDR3 protein sequence reads: CASRITGYSYEQYV. The DNA sequence follows: TGTGCCAGCAGAATCACAGGTTACTCCTACGAGCAGTACGTC.